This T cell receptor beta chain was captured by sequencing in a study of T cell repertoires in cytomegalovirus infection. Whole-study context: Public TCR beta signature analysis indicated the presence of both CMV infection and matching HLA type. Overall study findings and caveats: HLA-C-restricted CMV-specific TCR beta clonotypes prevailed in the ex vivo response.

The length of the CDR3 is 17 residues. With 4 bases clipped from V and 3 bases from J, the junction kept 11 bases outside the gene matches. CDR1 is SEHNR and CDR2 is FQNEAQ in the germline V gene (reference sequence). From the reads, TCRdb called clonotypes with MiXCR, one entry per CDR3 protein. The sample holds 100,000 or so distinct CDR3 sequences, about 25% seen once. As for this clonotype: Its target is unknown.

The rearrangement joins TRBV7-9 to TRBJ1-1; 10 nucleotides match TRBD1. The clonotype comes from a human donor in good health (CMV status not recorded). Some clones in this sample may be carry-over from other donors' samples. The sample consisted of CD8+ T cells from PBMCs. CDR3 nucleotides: TGTGCCAGCAGCTCCCCGACAGGGGGCGGGTATGACACTGAAGCTTTCTTT. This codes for CASSSPTGGGYDTEAFF.